These T cell receptor beta chains were read from a single sample in a study of blood T cell repertoires in COVID-19. TCRdb's table, derived via immunoSEQ multiplex PCR, lists solely in-frame clones and lacks some. This repertoire shows 50,000 to 55,000 clones, around 86% found once; its top ten account for around 23%. The sequenced sample was peripheral blood. The receptors derive from a woman of 80 years or more with acute or convalescent COVID-19. Each CDR3 is given with its conserved first and last residue. The D gene is left open where the match is weak. The size of a clone is reported for some rows only, either as once, few or many, or as a class for expanded clones.

TRBJ1-3 TRBV27 - - TGTGCCAGCAGTTTGCTGTCGCACTTACCTGGAAACACCATATATTTT CASSLLSHLPGNTIYF
TRBJ2-3 TRBV6-1 - - TGTGCCAGCAGTGATTCATATACGCAGTATTTT CASSDSYTQYF
TRBJ1-3 TRBV6-5 - - TGTGCCAGCAGTTCAGGACAGTTGTCTGGAAACACCATATATTTT CASSSGQLSGNTIYF
TRBJ1-6 TRBV4-2 - - TGTGCCAGCAGCCAAGAGGAGGTGTCACCCCTCCACTTT CASSQEEVSPLHF
TRBJ2-3 TRBV11-3 TRBD1 - TGTGCCAGCAGCTCACAGGGGGCTAGAGATACGCAGTATTTT CASSSQGARDTQYF
TRBJ1-1 TRBV18 TRBD1 once TGTGCCAGCTCAGCCCAGGGGGCCTACACTGAAGCTTTCTTT CASSAQGAYTEAFF
TRBJ1-1 TRBV20-1 - - TGCAGTGCTAGTACCGGGGAACACACTGAAGCTTTCTTT CSASTGEHTEAFF
TRBJ1-1 TRBV2 - - TGTGCCAGCATACCGAGAAGGAACACTGAAGCTTTCTTT CASIPRRNTEAFF
TRBJ1-2 TRBV15 TRBD1 - TGTGCCACCAGCAGGGGAGGCTCCCCACAGGGGCTCATCTATGGCTACACCTTC CATSRGGSPQGLIYGYTF
TRBJ2-7 TRBV7-2 TRBD2 few TGTGCCAGCAGCTTAGGGGCTAGCGGGGGAACAGAGCAGTACTTC CASSLGASGGTEQYF
TRBJ1-5 TRBV27 - few TGTGCCAGCAGTTCCATGTGGTGGACAGCCCAGCATTTT CASSSMWWTAQHF
TRBJ2-5 TRBV5-1 TRBD1 - TGCGCCAGCAGCTTGGCCACAGGGGACCAAGAGACCCAGTACTTC CASSLATGDQETQYF
TRBJ1-2 TRBV19 TRBD1 once TGTGCCAGTAGTATACAGGGGGACTATGGCTACACCTTC CASSIQGDYGYTF
TRBJ1-6 TRBV5-4 TRBD1 - TGTGCCAGCAGCTCATCCGGGACAGGGCTTTCTAATTCACCCCTCCACTTT CASSSSGTGLSNSPLHF
TRBJ1-2 TRBV6-1 TRBD1 - TGTGCCAGCAGTGAAGACCAGACAGGGAGGAGGGCTGGCTACACCTTC CASSEDQTGRRAGYTF
TRBJ1-3 TRBV7-2 - - TGTGCCAGCAGCTTAGCGGGTAGGGGAACTGGAAACACCATATATTTT CASSLAGRGTGNTIYF
TRBJ1-2 TRBV4-2 - - TGTGCCAGCAGCCAAGATGGAGGGGAGGACTATGGCTACACCTTC CASSQDGGEDYGYTF
TRBJ1-2 TRBV28 - - TGTGCCAGCAGGACCCCTTTGTCAGGTTACTATGGCTACACCTTC CASRTPLSGYYGYTF
TRBJ2-1 TRBV11-3 TRBD1 - TGTGCCAGCAGCTTAGCAGGGGGCGCAGACAATGAGCAGTTCTTC CASSLAGGADNEQFF
TRBJ1-3 TRBV5-1 - - TGCGCCAGCAGCATACAGGGATCCGGAAACACCATATATTTT CASSIQGSGNTIYF
TRBJ2-3 TRBV19 - once TGTGCCAGTAGTATCGGAGATACGCAGTATTTT CASSIGDTQYF
TRBJ1-6 TRBV6-1 TRBD1 - TGTGCCAGCAGTGATAATCACAGGGGGTATAATTCACCCCTCCACTTT CASSDNHRGYNSPLHF
TRBJ2-7 TRBV6-6 TRBD2 - TGTGCCAGCAGTTACTCCCGGACTAGCAGCGAGCAGTACTTC CASSYSRTSSEQYF
TRBJ2-3 TRBV21-1 - - TGTGCCAGCAGCAAACCAGACACGAAACCAGTTAGGGGCGTCCAGACGGCCTGCCCAAATACGCAGTATTTT CASSKPDTKPVRGVQTACPNTQYF
TRBJ1-1 TRBV6-5 - once TGTGCCAGCACAGAACGGTGGAGGGACACTGAAGCTTTCTTT CASTERWRDTEAFF
TRBJ1-5 TRBV5-5 - - TGTGCCAGCAGCTCGGTGGGGGGGAATCAGCCCCAGCATTTT CASSSVGGNQPQHF
TRBJ2-3 TRBV3-1/TRBV3-2 - - TGTGCCAGCAGCCAAGAAGGGGTAGGACCCGTAGATACGCAGTATTTT CASSQEGVGPVDTQYF
TRBJ1-6 TRBV4-2 TRBD1 few TGTGCCAGCAGCCAAACCGGGACAGGGGGCCCCTTGGGTTATTCACCCCTCCACTTT CASSQTGTGGPLGYSPLHF
TRBJ1-2 TRBV5-5 - - TGTGCCAGCACCCCCGACTCCTATGGCTACACCTTC CASTPDSYGYTF
TRBJ1-2 TRBV29-1 - - TGCAGCGTTGTGGTGACAGGCTATGGCTACACCTTC CSVVVTGYGYTF
TRBJ1-5 TRBV18 TRBD1 once TGTGCCAGCTCGCACGGACAGGGCTGGCGCCAGCCCCAGCATTTT CASSHGQGWRQPQHF
TRBJ1-3 TRBV27 - - TGTGCCAGCAGTACCCGGGACTCTGGAAACACCATATATTTT CASSTRDSGNTIYF
TRBJ2-3 TRBV28 - few TGTGCCAGCAGTTCTAGGATGTCGACGCAGTATTTT CASSSRMSTQYF
TRBJ1-1 TRBV18 TRBD1 - TGTGCCAGCTCACGTAACCAGGGGGCTCAGACTGAAGCTTTCTTT CASSRNQGAQTEAFF
TRBJ1-2 TRBV28 TRBD1 large TGTGCCAGCAGTTCCTCCGGACAGGGTTGGGACTATGGCTACACCTTC CASSSSGQGWDYGYTF
TRBJ2-5 TRBV23-1 TRBD2 - TGCGCCAGCAGTCCTACTAGCGGGAGGGCCGTTGAGACCCAGTACTTC CASSPTSGRAVETQYF
TRBJ2-3 TRBV29-1 TRBD1 - TGCAGCGTCAACAGGGGAAACACAGATACGCAGTATTTT CSVNRGNTDTQYF
TRBJ1-1 TRBV19 - - TGTGCCAGCAAATACAGGGCCTTAGTCACTGAAGCTTTCTTT CASKYRALVTEAFF
TRBJ1-5 TRBV29-1 - - TGCAGCGTACGCCCATCGGGTGGTCAGCCCCAGCATTTT CSVRPSGGQPQHF
TRBJ2-2 TRBV3-1/TRBV3-2 - - TGTGCCAGCAGCCAAATTACCCCATCAAGGGGCGGGGAGCTGTTTTTT CASSQITPSRGGELFF
TRBJ1-2 TRBV9 - - TGTGCCAGCAGCCTCTCACGAGGAAACTATGGCTACACCTTC CASSLSRGNYGYTF
TRBJ1-1 TRBV2 - - TGTGCCAGCACCAAGGGGGTACTAAACACTGAAGCTTTCTTT CASTKGVLNTEAFF
TRBJ2-2 TRBV9 - - TGTGCCAGCAGCGTAGCCCCGGGACAATCCACCGGGGAGCTGTTTTTT CASSVAPGQSTGELFF
TRBJ1-1 TRBV7-3 TRBD1 - TGTGCCAGCAGCTCTGGACAGGGGTACATGAACACTGAAGCTTTCTTT CASSSGQGYMNTEAFF
TRBJ2-1 TRBV11-2 TRBD1 - TGTGCCAGCAGCTTAGTTGGGACAGGGTTGTACAATGAGCAGTTCTTC CASSLVGTGLYNEQFF
TRBJ1-5 TRBV28 - - TGTGCCAGCACCATTGGGGGGGCGCGTATCCAGCCCCAGCATTTT CASTIGGARIQPQHF
TRBJ1-6 TRBV5-1 - - TGCGCCAGCAGCCCCGACTGGTTTAATTCACCCCTCCACTTT CASSPDWFNSPLHF
TRBJ2-1 TRBV19 - - TGTGCCAGTAGTATAGGGTCCAGGGTCCCCTACAATGAGCAGTTCTTC CASSIGSRVPYNEQFF
TRBJ2-7 TRBV14 TRBD1 few TGTGCCAGCAGCCAAGAGGGACAGGTTAGACTCTCCTACGAGCAGTACTTC CASSQEGQVRLSYEQYF